These T cell receptor beta chains were read from a single sample in a study of early T cells in non-severe SARS-CoV-2 infection. TCRdb reprocessed the 5' RACE reads with MiXCR, giving one entry per CDR3 protein. The data contain around 84,000 distinct CDR3 sequences, over 13% of them singletons. Input material: whole blood. These receptors all come from an adult who was a healthcare worker with PCR-confirmed SARS-CoV-2 infection or an uninfected control (not recorded which). CDR3s include the opening cysteine and the closing phenylalanine or tryptophan. Fields, in order: clone size, J gene, D gene, V gene, CDR3 DNA, CDR3 protein. The D gene is left open where the match is weak. Part of the rows lack a size; the others show once, few, many or a class for expanded clones.

. | TRBJ2-1 | . | TRBV5-1 | TGCGCCAGCACCCTAGCGGGACAGGAAAATGAGCAGTTCTTC | CASTLAGQENEQFF
. | TRBJ1-1 | . | TRBV10-2 | TGCGCCAGCAGTGAGGGGGGCTGGGTCACTGAAGCTTTCTTT | CASSEGGWVTEAFF
. | TRBJ2-3 | . | TRBV20-1 | TGCAGTGCTATCCCAGGGTCAGATACGCAGTATTTT | CSAIPGSDTQYF
few | TRBJ2-7 | TRBD2 | TRBV11-2 | TGTGCCAGCAGCCAGACTAGCGGGAAAACCTACGAGCAGTACTTC | CASSQTSGKTYEQYF
many | TRBJ2-7 | TRBD1 | TRBV4-1 | TGCGCCAGCAGCCAAGGTCCCTCGGGACAGCTATACGAGCAGTACTTC | CASSQGPSGQLYEQYF
few | TRBJ2-2 | TRBD2 | TRBV28 | TGTGCCAGCAGTTCGTTAGGACTAGCGGGGAGCACCGGGGAGCTGTTTTTT | CASSSLGLAGSTGELFF
many | TRBJ2-7 | . | TRBV25-1 | TGTGCCAGCAGTCCCCCCGGACGGAGCTACGAGCAGTACTTC | CASSPPGRSYEQYF
many | TRBJ2-1 | TRBD2 | TRBV28 | TGTGCCAGCAGGACTACTAGCGGGAACTACAATGAGCAGTTCTTC | CASRTTSGNYNEQFF
. | TRBJ2-2 | TRBD2 | TRBV7-3 | TGTGCCAGCAGCCCTCACGGACTAGCGGGAGGGCCGGTCACCGGGGAGCTGTTTTTT | CASSPHGLAGGPVTGELFF
. | TRBJ2-1 | . | TRBV5-4 | TGTGCCAGCAGCCGAACGGTGGGTAATAACAATGAGCAGTTCTTC | CASSRTVGNNNEQFF
few | TRBJ1-3 | . | TRBV4-1 | TGCGCCAGCAGCCAAGGGATCGTTTACGGAAACACCATATATTTT | CASSQGIVYGNTIYF
. | TRBJ1-4 | TRBD1 | TRBV16 | TGTGCCAGCAGCCAATCCCCCCCCACTGACAGGGGGGCTGAAAAACTGTTTTTT | CASSQSPPTDRGAEKLFF
many | TRBJ2-7 | . | TRBV18 | TGTGCCAGCTCACCACTTGCGGACTTCTACGAGCAGTACTTC | CASSPLADFYEQYF
few | TRBJ2-7 | . | TRBV5-1 | TGCGCCAGCAGCATAAGTCAGGGATCTGCCTACGAGCAGTACTTC | CASSISQGSAYEQYF
. | TRBJ2-2 | . | TRBV29-1 | TGCAGCGTTGACGAGGGCGGGGACACCGGGGAGCTGTTTTTT | CSVDEGGDTGELFF
. | TRBJ1-1 | . | TRBV18 | TGTGCCAGCTCACCAGGGGGGGGACACACTGAAGCTTTCTTT | CASSPGGGHTEAFF
many | TRBJ2-1 | . | TRBV7-2 | TGTGCCAGCAGCTTATTGTTATGGGAGCAGTTCTTC | CASSLLLWEQFF
many | TRBJ2-3 | . | TRBV23-1 | TGCGCCAGCAGTCAAGGGCGCGACGGTAGCACAGATACGCAGTATTTT | CASSQGRDGSTDTQYF
. | TRBJ2-3 | . | TRBV5-6 | TGTGCCAGCAGCCTGGGGGTTGGGGCAGATACGCAGTATTTT | CASSLGVGADTQYF
few | TRBJ2-3 | . | TRBV6-1 | TGTGCCAGCAGTGTGGAAGATACGCAGTATTTT | CASSVEDTQYF
. | TRBJ2-3 | . | TRBV5-1 | TGCGCCAGCAGCTTATCGGGAGACACAGATACGCAGTATTTT | CASSLSGDTDTQYF
. | TRBJ1-1 | . | TRBV6-8 | TGTGCCAGCAGTTACGACCAAAGGACTGAAGCTTTCTTT | CASSYDQRTEAFF
. | TRBJ1-1 | . | TRBV7-9 | TGTGCCAGCAGCTCACAGAACACTGAAGCTTTCTTT | CASSSQNTEAFF
many | TRBJ2-1 | TRBD1 | TRBV7-9 | TGTGCCAGCAGCTGGACCGGGACAGTATTTTACAATGAGCAGTTCTTC | CASSWTGTVFYNEQFF
few | TRBJ2-7 | . | TRBV6-5 | TGTGCCAGCAGTCCTCGGGGGGCGGGAGTTTGGGAGCAGTACTTC | CASSPRGAGVWEQYF
few | TRBJ1-1 | TRBD1 | TRBV7-2 | TGTGCCAGCAGCGTACACAGGGGCGCGGAGTACACTGAAGCTTTCTTT | CASSVHRGAEYTEAFF
. | TRBJ2-7 | TRBD2 | TRBV10-3 | TGTGCCATCAGTGACCCTCACGGGACTAGCGGGAGGTACGAGCAGTACTTC | CAISDPHGTSGRYEQYF
few | TRBJ2-2 | TRBD2 | TRBV12-5 | TGTGCTAGTGGTTTGGTACGAGGGCTAGCGGGAGGCAACACCGGGGAGCTGTTTTTT | CASGLVRGLAGGNTGELFF
. | TRBJ2-1 | . | TRBV6-1 | TGTGCCAGCTTTGCCACCTACAATGAGCAGTTCTTC | CASFATYNEQFF
many | TRBJ1-1 | . | TRBV28 | TGTGCCAGCAGTTTATTGGGCGGAGTGAACACTGAAGCTTTCTTT | CASSLLGGVNTEAFF
. | TRBJ1-4 | . | TRBV5-6 | TGTGCCAGCAGGGTCGCCGGGACATTAGAAAAACTGTTTTTT | CASRVAGTLEKLFF
. | TRBJ2-2 | TRBD2 | TRBV11-3 | TGTGCCAGCAGCCCTACTAGCGGGAGATCGTACACCGGGGAGCTGTTTTTT | CASSPTSGRSYTGELFF
. | TRBJ2-3 | . | TRBV21-1 | TGTGCCAGTCTACGCAGGCGCACAGATACGCAGTATTTT | CASLRRRTDTQYF
few | TRBJ1-6 | . | TRBV27 | TGTGCCAGCAGTTTTTTCGGGAATTCACCCCTCCACTTT | CASSFFGNSPLHF
. | TRBJ2-1 | TRBD2 | TRBV6-5 | TGTGCCAGCAGTTCCCCTGAGAGACTAGCGGTCTTC | CASSSPERLAVF
. | TRBJ1-6 | TRBD1 | TRBV12-3/TRBV12-4 | TGTGCCAGCAGTTTAAGGGGGACAGGGGATTCACCCCTCCACTTT | CASSLRGTGDSPLHF
many | TRBJ1-5 | . | TRBV12-3/TRBV12-4 | TGTGCCAGCAGTTTTGAGGATCAGCCCCAGCATTTT | CASSFEDQPQHF
. | TRBJ2-1 | TRBD2 | TRBV5-1 | TGCGCCAGCAGCCCGAGCGGGAACCGGCACAATGAGCAGTTCTTC | CASSPSGNRHNEQFF
. | TRBJ2-5 | . | TRBV7-8 | TGTGCCAGCAGCCCATATTCTCCTAGTGCCCAAGAGACCCAGTACTTC | CASSPYSPSAQETQYF
. | TRBJ2-5 | TRBD1 | TRBV6-6 | TGTGCCAGCAGTTACCCAAACAGGGGCGACACCCAAGAGACCCAGTACTTC | CASSYPNRGDTQETQYF
. | TRBJ2-1 | TRBD2 | TRBV19 | TGTGCCAGTAGTACTCAGCGGGAATCCTACAATGAGCAGTTCTTC | CASSTQRESYNEQFF
few | TRBJ2-1 | TRBD2 | TRBV7-3 | TGTGCCAGCAGCTTATTTCGAGGGACTAGCGGGAGTTCTAAGGATGAGCAGTTCTTC | CASSLFRGTSGSSKDEQFF
. | TRBJ1-2 | TRBD1 | TRBV9 | TGTGCCAGCAGCGTAGAGGACAGGAGATATGGCTACACCTTC | CASSVEDRRYGYTF
many | TRBJ2-1 | TRBD2 | TRBV6-5 | TGTGCCAGCAGTCCCGGGACTAGCGGGAGTAGGAATGAGCAGTTCTTC | CASSPGTSGSRNEQFF
. | TRBJ2-7 | . | TRBV5-4 | TGTGCCAGCAGCCAGGGACCGGGAGACTACGAGCAGTACTTC | CASSQGPGDYEQYF
many | TRBJ2-1 | . | TRBV9 | TGTGCCAGCAGCCCAGGCGGCCGGGGTAATGAGCAGTTCTTC | CASSPGGRGNEQFF
many | TRBJ2-3 | TRBD2 | TRBV10-2 | TGCGCCAGCAGTGGAGGGACTAGCGGTTACACAGATACGCAGTATTTT | CASSGGTSGYTDTQYF
. | TRBJ2-5 | . | TRBV7-3 | TGTGCCAGCAGCTCCCAAGGCGGGGAAGGGGAGACCCAGTACTTC | CASSSQGGEGETQYF
few | TRBJ2-1 | . | TRBV11-2 | TGTGCCAGCAGCTTAGATGGTAGCGATGAGCAGTTCTTC | CASSLDGSDEQFF
few | TRBJ2-3 | . | TRBV27 | TGTGCCAGCAGTCCGAGAGGGTCCACAGATACGCAGTATTTT | CASSPRGSTDTQYF
many | TRBJ2-5 | . | TRBV7-2 | TGTGCCAGCAGCTTAGTTGGCGGCTTCCGAATAGAGGAGACCCAGTACTTC | CASSLVGGFRIEETQYF
. | TRBJ1-2 | . | TRBV6-5 | TGTGCCAGCAGTTACCGGACCCATTGGGGGAACTATGGCTACACCTTC | CASSYRTHWGNYGYTF
. | TRBJ2-1 | TRBD2 | TRBV10-3 | TGTGCCATCAGTACCCTCGGGACTAGCGGGATGGGTGAGCAGTTCTTC | CAISTLGTSGMGEQFF
. | TRBJ1-1 | . | TRBV4-1 | TGCGCCAGCAGCCATGGAAGATCAGGAAAAACAACTGAAGCTTTCTTT | CASSHGRSGKTTEAFF
few | TRBJ1-5 | . | TRBV6-1 | TGTGCCAGCAGTGGCGTGTACAGCAATCAGCCCCAGCATTTT | CASSGVYSNQPQHF
. | TRBJ2-7 | . | TRBV12-5 | TGTGCTAGTGGTACCCGGACAGACCAAGGAGAGCAGTACTTC | CASGTRTDQGEQYF